The table lists the clone carrying this T cell receptor beta chain with a few counts. The Seattle patients joined while their infection was active and were tracked longitudinally afterward. This sample is part of a study of blood T cell repertoires in COVID-19. Study as a whole: Samples of COVID-19 (acute and convalescent) were obtained from the United States, Italy and Spain.

Under the authors' procedure: Amplification from reference gene primers served as the basis for estimated nucleated cell counts. Clones were sequenced by immunoSEQ multiplex PCR, and TCRdb holds only the in-frame ones, with some missing. V, J and clone size are those of that table, while D and trimming were read from the DNA. The profile shows about 480,000 clones, roughly nine tenths of them singletons. V lost 5 bases and J lost 0; bases outside the gene matches: 5. Germline V CDR1 and CDR2: SEHNR, FQNEAQ (reference sequence). The CDR3 consists of 15 residues. The specimen sequenced was peripheral blood. The genes are TRBV7-9 and TRBJ2-3; 7 nucleotides agree with TRBD2. This clonotype was obtained from a man between 18 and 29 years old with COVID-19, enrolled during active disease. The CDR3: CASSPNGGSTDTQYF. In nucleotides, the CDR3 is TGTGCCAGCAGCCCCAACGGGGGGAGCACAGATACGCAGTATTTT.